This TCR beta chain was identified in a study of T cells in Graves' hyperthyroidism and ophthalmopathy. Uncontrolled infection, other autoimmune disease, pregnancy or lactation led to exclusion. TCR beta CDR3 regions were amplified from RNA transcripts. The HTBI primer set was used in a first-round RT-PCR of the TCR CDR3. One entry per CDR3 protein results from TCRdb running MiXCR on the multiplex PCR reads. The data contain some 500,000 distinct CDR3 sequences, 15% to 20% of them singletons. The CDR3 contains 17 residues. CDR1 is SGHTA and CDR2 is FQGNSA in the germline V gene. Trimming took 5 bases from V and 9 from J; bases not matched to a gene: 13. A word on this clonotype: Antigen unknown.

Whole-study results and caveats: Most thyroid clonotypes expanded above 0.001 appeared in blood too.

Sequenced input: blood. This receptor was identified in a woman between 25 and 40 years old with Graves' ophthalmopathy. The rearrangement uses TRBV7-2 and TRBJ2-1; 13 positions match TRBD2. CDR3 protein: CASSTRTSGSGKGEQFF. The CDR3 DNA reads TGTGCCAGCAGCACCCGGACTAGCGGGAGTGGCAAGGGTGAGCAGTTCTTC.